These 7 T cell receptor beta chains were sequenced from one sample in a study of T-cell memory formation after mild COVID-19. TCRdb processed the 5' RACE reads anew with MiXCR; each CDR3 protein has one entry. The data contain around 340,000 distinct CDR3 sequences, approximately 15% of them seen just once; the ten biggest clones take up about 20%. The material sequenced was PBMCs or a T cell subset sorted from them (not recorded which). Receptors were obtained from a man aged 18 to 29 who had mild COVID-19 (a few samples of this study predate the infection). Cell type and time point are not known.

This clonotype has a handful of counts. This rearrangement joins TRBV4-3 to TRBJ1-5; TRBD1 might be the D (6 bases). Germline V gene sequence: CDR1 LGHNA, CDR2 YSLEER. The V and J ends lost 0 bases and 10 bases respectively, with 19 bases between them. The CDR3 covers 16 residues. This chain's CDR3 is CASSQDHGRGYEPQHF. Here the CDR3 DNA reads TGCGCCAGCAGCCAAGATCACGGCAGGGGTTACGAACCCCAGCATTTT.

This clonotype was detected ten times or more. This CDR3 reads CASSLEGRSSTDTQYF. The CDR3 DNA reads as TGCGCCAGCAGCTTGGAGGGCAGATCTAGCACAGATACGCAGTATTTT. The chain is built from TRBV5-1 and TRBJ2-3; D not resolved. This CDR3 is built from 16 residues. With 0 bases removed from V and 0 bases from J, the gap between germline ends came to 11 bases. CDR1 is SGHRS, CDR2 YFSETQ, per germline.

The chain combines TRBV6-6 with TRBJ2-3; D tentatively fits TRBD1 or TRBD2 (5 bases each). The V gene lost 6 bases and the J gene lost 1 base, with 11 bases spanning the gap. From germline, CDR1 is MNHNY and CDR2 SVGAGI (reference sequence). The CDR3 sequence is 14 residues long. The CDR3 region is CASRTLGGTDTQYF. CDR3 DNA sequence: TGTGCCAGCAGGACTCTGGGGGGCACAGATACGCAGTATTTT.

This clonotype was detected only a few times. This sequence joins TRBV24-1 and TRBJ2-1, with TRBD2 matching over 10 bases. Looked up from germline, CDR1 is KGHDR and CDR2 is SFDVKD. V trimming: 9 bases; J trimming: 4 bases; junction bases outside the gene matches: 2. This CDR3 spans 13 amino acids. The CDR3: CATASGGYNEQFF. The CDR3 nucleotides read TGTGCCACCGCTAGCGGGGGATACAATGAGCAGTTCTTC.

This chain links TRBV12-3 or TRBV12-4 with TRBJ2-1; TRBD2 matches at 10 bases. Germline trimming cut 8 bases from V and 9 bases from J; bases unmatched to any gene: 7. The CDR3 has 13 residues. CDR3 residues: CASERGGLSEQFF. As DNA, the CDR3 is TGTGCCAGCGAGCGGGGGGGCCTTAGTGAGCAGTTCTTC.

V and J are TRBV12-3 or TRBV12-4 and TRBJ2-2, with 10 bases identical to TRBD2. V dropped 4 bases and J dropped 7; count of bases not matched to a gene: 15. The CDR3 consists of 18 residues. This CDR3 is CASSSYTTSSGSVGELFF. The CDR3 region has the DNA TGTGCCAGCAGTTCATACACCACCTCTAGCGGGAGCGTCGGGGAGCTGTTTTTT.

The V call is TRBV7-9, the J call TRBJ2-7; no firm D call. CDR3 length: 14 amino acids. Germline CDR1 is SEHNR and CDR2 is FQNEAQ (reference sequence). V dropped 5 bases and J dropped 6 bases, with 17 bases sitting between them. In nucleotides, the CDR3 is TGTGCCAGCAGCCCCCCCCGGGCGAATAGCGAGCAGTACTTC. Protein sequence: CASSPPRANSEQYF.